This T cell receptor (beta chain) was documented in a study of shared clonotypes between healthy human individuals. Regarding the study as a whole: Only blood underwent sampling, and tissue repertoires likely differ.

The data were produced by immunoSEQ multiplex PCR, yet TCRdb's version contains in-frame clones alone and is incomplete. The sample records about 2 million clones, approximately 95% being singletons. Naive CD8 cells were CD45RO-negative, positively selected for CCR7, excluding terminally differentiated effector memory CD45RA+ cells. Per the germline V gene, CDR1 is LGHNA and CDR2 is YSLEER. CDR3 length: 14 residues. Trimming stripped 4 bases from V and 5 bases from J, with 15 bases between. This clone has only one observation. Its antigen remains unidentified. The V and J genes are TRBV4-3 and TRBJ2-7; D may be TRBD2 (6 bases). The receptor's source is a man aged 18 to 30 in good health. The sequenced sample consisted of naive CD8+ T cells sorted from blood. Here the CDR3 reads CASSPVEGTHEQYF. CDR3 sequence (DNA): TGCGCCAGCAGCCCTGTAGAGGGGACTCACGAGCAGTACTTC.